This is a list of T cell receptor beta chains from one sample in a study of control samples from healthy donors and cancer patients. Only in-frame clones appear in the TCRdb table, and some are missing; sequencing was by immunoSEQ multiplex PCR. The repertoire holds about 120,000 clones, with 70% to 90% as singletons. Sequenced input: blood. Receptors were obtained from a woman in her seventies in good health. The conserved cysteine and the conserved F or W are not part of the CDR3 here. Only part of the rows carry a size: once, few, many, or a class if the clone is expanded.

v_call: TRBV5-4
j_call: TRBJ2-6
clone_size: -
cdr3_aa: ASSSGTKKAGANVLT

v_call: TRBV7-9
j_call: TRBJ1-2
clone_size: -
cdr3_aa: ASSLAGREGGYT

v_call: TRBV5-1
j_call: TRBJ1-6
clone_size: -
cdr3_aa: ASSLGQGTRSPLH

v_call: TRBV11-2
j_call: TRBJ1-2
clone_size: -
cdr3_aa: ASSARDGNYGYT

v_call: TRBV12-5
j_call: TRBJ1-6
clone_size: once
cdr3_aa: ASGLGQQNSPLH

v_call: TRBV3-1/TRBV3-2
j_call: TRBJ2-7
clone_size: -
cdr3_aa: ASSIRDRVEDEQY

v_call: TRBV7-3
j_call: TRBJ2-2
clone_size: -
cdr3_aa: ASSLTPTTGELF

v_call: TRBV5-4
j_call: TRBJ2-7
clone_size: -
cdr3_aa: ASSQARQASYEQY

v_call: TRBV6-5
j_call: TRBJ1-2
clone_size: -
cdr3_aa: ASSPRTGRFNGYT

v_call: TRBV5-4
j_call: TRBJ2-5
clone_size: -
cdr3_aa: ASSLYPSWEGEAQY

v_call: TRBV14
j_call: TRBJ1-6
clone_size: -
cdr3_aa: ASSQGTGTVSYNSPLH

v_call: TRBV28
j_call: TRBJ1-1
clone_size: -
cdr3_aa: ASSRDDRPGKAF

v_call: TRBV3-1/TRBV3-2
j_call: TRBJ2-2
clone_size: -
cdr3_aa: ASSQVRTGELF

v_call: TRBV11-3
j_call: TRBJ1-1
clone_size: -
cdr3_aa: ASSFMGQAGAEAF

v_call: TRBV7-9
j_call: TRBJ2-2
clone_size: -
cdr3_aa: ASKAGGHTGELF

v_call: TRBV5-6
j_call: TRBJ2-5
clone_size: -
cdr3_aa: ASSWGLETQY

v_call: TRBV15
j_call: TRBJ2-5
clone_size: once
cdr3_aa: AKSRWFGRKETQY